This entry lists 6 T cell receptor beta chains sequenced from one sample in a study of T cell changes during pregnancy in multiple sclerosis. Profiled with immunoSEQ multiplex PCR; TCRdb holds only in-frame clones, not every one. Of fewer than 130,000 clones detected, approximately 89% appear once; the ten largest clones hold less than 4%. The sample consisted of peripheral blood, taken after pregnancy. The receptor source for this set is a female donor with multiple sclerosis, enrolled in a pregnancy study.

This clone has just a few counts. The CDR3 nucleotides are TGTGCCAGCAGCTTCTTCGCGGGGGAATCCTACGAGCAGTACTTC. This translates into CASSFFAGESYEQYF. The chain links TRBV7-9 to TRBJ2-7; 7 nucleotides match TRBD2. The germline V gene encodes CDR1 SEHNR and CDR2 FQNEAQ (reference sequence). Trimming at V came to 3 bases and at J to 1 base, leaving 6 bases not matched to a gene. The length of the CDR3 is 15 residues.

The V and J genes are TRBV6-1 and TRBJ2-5; TRBD1 might be the D (6 bases). V gave up 6 bases and J gave up 1 base, with 12 bases separating them. Germline loops: CDR1 MNHNS, CDR2 SASEGT. The CDR3 is 14 residues long. The CDR3 DNA follows: TGTGCCAGCAGCGTACAGGGCTCCCAAGAGACCCAGTACTTC. Protein sequence: CASSVQGSQETQYF.

V and J are TRBV7-9 and TRBJ2-3; 8 nucleotides line up with TRBD1. With 4 bases clipped from V and 1 base from J, the junction kept 7 bases outside the gene matches. The CDR3 contains 16 residues. Germline CDR1 SEHNR, CDR2 FQNEAQ (reference sequence). In DNA form, the CDR3 reads TGTGCCAGCAGCTACCTCGGGACAGGCCGCACAGATACGCAGTATTTT. Amino acids: CASSYLGTGRTDTQYF.

This clone showed up just a few times. The gene calls are TRBV7-9 and TRBJ1-1, with 8 bases fitting TRBD1. The CDR3 totals 15 residues. Losses at the gene ends were 3 bases for V and 0 bases for J; bases not matched to a gene: 3. CDR1 SEHNR and CDR2 FQNEAQ come from the germline V gene (reference sequence). CDR3 amino acids: CASSLSRGLNTEAFF. The CDR3 bases are TGTGCCAGCAGCTTGAGCAGGGGGCTGAACACTGAAGCTTTCTTT.

Regarding this clone: One end of the junction is discordant with germline, which a read error may explain. The chain joins TRBV7-7 to TRBJ2-2, with TRBD2 matching 9 bases. The CDR3 runs 17 residues. Germline assignment: CDR1 SSHAT and CDR2 FNYEAQ (reference sequence). CDR3: CASSLDIGGGAAGELFF. The CDR3 DNA follows: TGTGCTAGCAGCTTAGATATTGGCGGGGGGGCCGCCGGGGAGCTGTTTTTT.

The rearrangement links TRBV6-1 to TRBJ2-3, with 12 bases fitting TRBD2. Germline V gives CDR1 MNHNS, CDR2 SASEGT. V was pared by 1 base and J by 4 bases, with 3 bases of the junction left unmatched. CDR3 length equals 16 residues. CDR3 region: CASSEGTSGVSDTQYF. CDR3 bases: TGTGCCAGCAGTGAAGGGACTAGCGGGGTCTCAGATACGCAGTATTTT.